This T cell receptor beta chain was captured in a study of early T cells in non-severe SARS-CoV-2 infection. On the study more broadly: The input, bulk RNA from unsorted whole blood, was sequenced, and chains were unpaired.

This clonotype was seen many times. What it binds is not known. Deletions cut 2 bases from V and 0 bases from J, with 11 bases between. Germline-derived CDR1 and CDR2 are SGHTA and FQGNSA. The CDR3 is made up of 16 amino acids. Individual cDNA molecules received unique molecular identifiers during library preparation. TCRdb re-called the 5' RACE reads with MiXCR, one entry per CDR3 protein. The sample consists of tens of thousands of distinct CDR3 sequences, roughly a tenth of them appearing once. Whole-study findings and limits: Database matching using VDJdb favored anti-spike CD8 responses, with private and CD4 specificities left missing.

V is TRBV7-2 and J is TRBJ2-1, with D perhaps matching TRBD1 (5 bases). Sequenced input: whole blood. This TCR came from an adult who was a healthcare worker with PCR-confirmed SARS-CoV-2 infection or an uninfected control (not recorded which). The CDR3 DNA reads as TGTGCCAGCAGCTTACCTCAGACAGCCTCCTACAATGAGCAGTTCTTC. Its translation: CASSLPQTASYNEQFF.